This is a list of T cell receptor beta chains from one sample in a study of identical twins. TCRdb reprocessed the 5' RACE reads via MiXCR and lists one record per CDR3 protein. The sample contains under 250,000 distinct CDR3 sequences, approximately 8% of which appear only once. The same data also went into a second study, on yellow fever vaccine responses in identical twins.

Sequencing was performed on CD8+ T cells sorted from blood. The receptors here all came from a woman aged 18-35 years in good health. Both conserved end residues are part of each CDR3. D genes are given only for firm matches. Not every row has a clone size; where given, it reads once, few, many or a size class.

cdr3_aa cdr3_nt v_call clone_size j_call d_call
CASSEAGQRNTEAFF TGTGCCAGCAGTGAAGCTGGGCAGCGGAACACTGAAGCTTTCTTT TRBV6-1 . TRBJ1-1 .
CASSQRSGRGQTQYF TGCGCCAGCAGCCAAAGATCCGGCAGGGGTCAGACCCAGTACTTC TRBV4-1 few TRBJ2-5 .
CASSQEGRGGEETQYF TGTGCCAGCAGCCAAGAGGGCAGGGGGGGAGAAGAGACCCAGTACTTC TRBV3-1 few TRBJ2-5 .
CASSLYRVNYGYTF TGCGCCAGCAGCTTATACAGGGTTAACTATGGCTACACCTTC TRBV5-1 many TRBJ1-2 .
CASSLPSTGAGDTQYF TGTGCCAGCAGCTTACCCTCGACAGGGGCTGGAGATACGCAGTATTTT TRBV11-3 few TRBJ2-3 TRBD1
CASRTTGGHTGELFF TGTGCCAGCAGAACAACAGGGGGCCACACCGGGGAGCTGTTTTTT TRBV6-4 few TRBJ2-2 TRBD1
CASSVLATNEKLFF TGTGCCAGCAGTGTTTTAGCAACTAATGAAAAACTGTTTTTT TRBV12-3/TRBV12-4 many TRBJ1-4 .
CASSHPTSGEVDTQYF TGTGCCAGCAGCCACCCAACTAGCGGGGAGGTAGATACGCAGTATTTT TRBV3-1 few TRBJ2-3 TRBD2
CASTLGQGAWETQYF TGTGCCAGCACGTTGGGGCAGGGGGCGTGGGAGACCCAGTACTTC TRBV6-5 few TRBJ2-5 TRBD1
CSATIGVVGELFF TGCAGTGCTACAATCGGTGTAGTCGGGGAGCTGTTTTTT TRBV20-1 few TRBJ2-2 .
CSTFGTVGETQYF TGCAGCACATTTGGGACCGTAGGGGAGACCCAGTACTTC TRBV29-1 many TRBJ2-5 .
CATSDVGGRNEQFF TGTGCCACCAGTGATGTAGGGGGTAGGAATGAGCAGTTCTTC TRBV24-1 many TRBJ2-1 .
CATSRPRTYQETQYF TGTGCCACCAGCAGGCCCCGGACATATCAAGAGACCCAGTACTTC TRBV15 many TRBJ2-5 .
CASSVGEEQYF TGTGCCAGCAGCGTCGGGGAAGAGCAGTACTTC TRBV9 few TRBJ2-7 .
CASSEGETQYF TGCGCCAGCAGTGAAGGAGAGACCCAGTACTTC TRBV25-1 many TRBJ2-5 .
CASNRVAGQVHNEQFF TGTGCCAGCAATCGAGTGGCTGGACAGGTACACAATGAGCAGTTCTTC TRBV2 . TRBJ2-1 TRBD1
CASSSQDGSTDTQYF TGTGCCAGCAGTAGCCAGGACGGTAGCACAGATACGCAGTATTTT TRBV28 many TRBJ2-3 .
CASSVQDLAGDETQYF TGCGCCAGCAGCGTCCAAGATTTAGCGGGGGATGAGACCCAGTACTTC TRBV4-1 . TRBJ2-5 TRBD2
CSVPLGSYGYTF TGCAGCGTTCCTTTGGGTTCCTATGGCTACACCTTC TRBV29-1 many TRBJ1-2 .
CSVPSGEGFTDTQYF TGCAGCGTTCCATCGGGGGAGGGATTCACAGATACGCAGTATTTT TRBV29-1 many TRBJ2-3 TRBD2
CASSQDVGETQYF TGTGCCAGCAGTCAGGATGTGGGCGAGACCCAGTACTTC TRBV12-3/TRBV12-4 many TRBJ2-5 .
CASSQGGQEAYEQYF TGCGCCAGCAGCCAAGGGGGGCAGGAAGCCTACGAGCAGTACTTC TRBV4-1 few TRBJ2-7 .
CASTGTSDSYEQYF TGTGCCAGCACGGGGACTAGCGACTCCTACGAGCAGTACTTC TRBV5-6 . TRBJ2-7 TRBD2
CASTLAGGISYNEQFF TGCGCCAGCACGCTAGCGGGGGGGATTTCCTACAATGAGCAGTTCTTC TRBV5-1 . TRBJ2-1 TRBD2
CASSLDWTSIIHEQYF TGTGCCAGCAGCTTAGATTGGACTAGCATTATCCACGAGCAGTACTTC TRBV11-2 many TRBJ2-7 TRBD2
CASSLPLAGGLAGELFF TGTGCCAGCAGCTTGCCACTAGCGGGAGGGCTCGCCGGGGAGCTGTTTTTT TRBV5-5 many TRBJ2-2 TRBD2
CSVRLTDGGNEQYF TGCAGCGTTCGGTTGACGGACGGAGGCAACGAGCAGTACTTC TRBV29-1 many TRBJ2-7 .
CASSLDFNTYEQYF TGTGCCAGCAGCTTAGATTTTAACACCTACGAGCAGTACTTC TRBV7-6 . TRBJ2-7 .
CASSQALGTGYTNNEQFF TGTGCCAGCAGCCAGGCGTTGGGGACAGGCTACACAAACAATGAGCAGTTCTTC TRBV3-1 many TRBJ2-1 TRBD1
CASSLDFTPYEQYF TGTGCCAGCAGCTTAGATTTTACCCCCTACGAGCAGTACTTC TRBV7-8 . TRBJ2-7 .
CASSSGGVNIQYF TGTGCCAGCAGCTCCGGAGGGGTGAACATTCAGTACTTC TRBV7-9 . TRBJ2-4 .
CASSPGAVSSYEQYF TGTGCCAGCAGCCCCGGGGCGGTAAGCTCCTACGAGCAGTACTTC TRBV9 . TRBJ2-7 .
CATSDSQGTSFYEQYF TGTGCCACCAGTGATTCCCAGGGGACTAGCTTCTACGAGCAGTACTTC TRBV24-1 few TRBJ2-7 TRBD2
CASSKAGNQPQHF TGTGCCAGCAGCAAGGCGGGAAATCAGCCCCAGCATTTT TRBV12-3/TRBV12-4 . TRBJ1-5 .
CASSFHAGTSGSNEQFF TGTGCCAGCAGCTTCCACGCCGGGACTAGCGGGAGCAATGAGCAGTTCTTC TRBV7-9 many TRBJ2-1 TRBD2
CSARDHESGTAYEQYF TGCAGTGCTAGAGATCACGAAAGCGGGACGGCCTACGAGCAGTACTTC TRBV20-1 . TRBJ2-7 TRBD2
CASSQAPEFF TGTGCCAGCAGCCAGGCCCCGGAGTTCTTC TRBV7-8 few TRBJ2-1 .
CSVDSLGTSYTDEQFF TGCAGCGTTGATTCATTAGGGACTAGCTACACAGACGAGCAGTTCTTC TRBV29-1 many TRBJ2-1 TRBD2
CASSPPFRVPYEQYF TGTGCCAGCAGTCCCCCCTTCCGAGTGCCCTACGAGCAGTACTTC TRBV28 . TRBJ2-7 .
CSARDSRETQYF TGCAGTGCTAGAGATTCCAGGGAGACGCAGTATTTT TRBV20-1 . TRBJ2-3 .
CATSRGTVSGNEQFF TGTGCCACCAGCAGAGGCACCGTGAGCGGCAATGAGCAGTTCTTC TRBV15 few TRBJ2-1 .
CASRWTGGLNEQFF TGTGCCAGCAGATGGACAGGGGGGTTAAATGAGCAGTTCTTC TRBV27 few TRBJ2-1 TRBD1
CASSLAVNTEAFF TGTGCCAGCAGTTTAGCTGTGAACACTGAAGCTTTCTTT TRBV5-1 many TRBJ1-1 .
CASSQIGQGAYNEQFF TGTGCCAGCAGCCAAATTGGACAGGGGGCCTACAATGAGCAGTTCTTC TRBV3-1 . TRBJ2-1 TRBD1
CASSLIGANNEQFF TGTGCCAGCAGTTTAATTGGAGCTAACAATGAGCAGTTCTTC TRBV12-3/TRBV12-4 few TRBJ2-1 .
CASSYGGAYNEQFF TGTGCCAGCAGTTACGGCGGGGCATACAATGAGCAGTTCTTC TRBV6-5 many TRBJ2-1 .
CSARGDSAGGGTGELFF TGCAGTGCTAGAGGTGACTCCGCCGGAGGTGGCACCGGGGAGCTGTTTTTT TRBV20-1 many TRBJ2-2 .
CASSPPDGYYGYTF TGTGCCAGCAGCCCACCGGACGGGTACTATGGCTACACCTTC TRBV5-5 . TRBJ1-2 .
CASSPWTSGQETQYF TGTGCCAGCAGCCCATGGACTAGCGGCCAAGAGACCCAGTACTTC TRBV7-9 . TRBJ2-5 TRBD2
CASSSRNTEAFF TGTGCCAGCAGCTCCAGGAACACTGAAGCTTTCTTT TRBV5-6 many TRBJ1-1 .
CASSYSRRGENNEQFF TGTGCCAGCAGTTACTCCCGCAGGGGAGAAAACAATGAGCAGTTCTTC TRBV6-5 few TRBJ2-1 .
CASSEGTVNYGQRQDLTF TGTGCCAGCAGCGAGGGGACAGTGAATTATGGCCAACGTCAGGACCTGACTTTC TRBV5-4 many TRBJ2-6 TRBD1
CSATSGAEPTDTQYF TGCAGTGCAACATCCGGGGCGGAGCCCACAGATACGCAGTATTTT TRBV20-1 . TRBJ2-3 .
CASSGVGDTEAFF TGTGCCAGTAGTGGAGTGGGGGACACTGAAGCTTTCTTT TRBV19 . TRBJ1-1 .
CASSYFGGQMNTEAFF TGTGCCAGCAGTTACTTTGGAGGACAGATGAACACTGAAGCTTTCTTT TRBV6-5 . TRBJ1-1 .
CASSTTPDRWTSTDTQYF TGTGCCAGCAGCACAACCCCGGACAGATGGACTAGCACAGATACGCAGTATTTT TRBV27 . TRBJ2-3 .
CATSRERLVGSPLHF TGTGCCACCAGCAGAGAACGGCTAGTTGGGTCACCCCTCCACTTT TRBV15 many TRBJ1-6 .